This T cell receptor (beta chain) was obtained from a study of naive and memory T cell subsets. General observations from the study: Naive repertoires, especially CD8, held a few larger clonotypes, possibly memory cells re-expressing CD45RA.

V shed 3 bases and J 10 bases; nucleotides not matched to a gene: 11. Germline loops: CDR1 SQVTM, CDR2 ANQGSEA. This CDR3 is 14 amino acids long. The beta constant-region primer was an equimolar mix of two oligonucleotides covering TRBC1 and TRBC2. Ligated cDNA was amplified by four rounds of PCR with nested alpha and beta constant-region primers and SP2. TCRdb recomputed calls from the UMI-ligation and nested PCR reads with MiXCR, one row per CDR3 protein. The data contain roughly 99,000 distinct CDR3 sequences, about 11% of them singletons. This clonotype was counted a few times. Its antigen is unknown.

The sequenced sample consisted of naive CD4+ T cells from blood. This rearrangement joins TRBV29-1 to TRBJ2-1; 8 bases align to TRBD2. The TCR sequence derives from a human donor in good health. The CDR3 protein is CSVDGAGVGGEQFF. CDR3 nucleotide sequence: TGCAGCGTTGACGGAGCGGGAGTAGGGGGGGAGCAGTTCTTC.